A single sample gave rise to the 16 T cell receptor beta chains below, sequenced in a study of T cell repertoires in aging, cancer and after chemotherapy. TRB rearrangements spanning V, D and J were amplified using mixed TRB-A/B primers. TCRdb processed the multiplex PCR reads anew with MiXCR; each CDR3 protein has one entry. The sample yields more than 2,500 distinct CDR3 sequences, 30% seen once. Amplification of TCR beta used genomic DNA extracted from peripheral blood. Sequencing used blood. These receptors all stem from a human donor with a solid tumor.

This clonotype was picked up a small number of times. The chain couples TRBV24-1 to TRBJ2-7; the D gene is possibly TRBD2 (6 bases). The germline gives CDR1 KGHDR, CDR2 SFDVKD. The V end lost 3 bases, the J end lost 6 bases, and 14 bases lay between the germline ends. CDR3 size: 14 residues. CDR3 DNA: TGTGCCACCAGTGATACGGGACTGCCGGGCGAGCAGTACTTC. Protein: CATSDTGLPGEQYF.

This chain joins TRBV19 and TRBJ2-2; D not resolved. This CDR3 is 13 amino acids long. V gave up 3 bases and J gave up 11 bases, with 13 bases separating them. The germline V gene encodes CDR1 LNHDA and CDR2 SQIVND (reference sequence). CDR3 protein: CASSMAVFGELFF. DNA for the CDR3: TGTGCCAGTAGTATGGCGGTCTTTGGTGAGCTGTTTTTT.

The chain links TRBV27 to TRBJ2-5; 11 bases align to TRBD2. Looked up from germline, CDR1 is MNHEY and CDR2 is SMNVEV (reference sequence). The CDR3 contains 15 residues. V lost 5 bases and J lost 5; bases outside the gene matches: 7. In DNA, the CDR3 is TGTGCCAGCAGTCCAGATAGCGGGAGGGCTGAGACCCAGTACTTC. This gives the protein CASSPDSGRAETQYF.

This clonotype is medium-sized by share. CDR3 sequence: CASSESGYEQYF. CDR3 nucleotide sequence: TGTGCCAGCAGTGAATCTGGGTACGAGCAGTACTTC. The chain combines TRBV6-1 with TRBJ2-7; D is ambiguous. Germline loops: CDR1 MNHNS, CDR2 SASEGT. This CDR3 contains 12 residues. The V end lost 2 bases, the J end lost 4 bases, and 6 bases lay between the germline ends.

On this clonotype itself: Mismatch with germline at one junction end may stem from a read error. This sequence joins TRBV5-6 and TRBJ1-6; TRBD1 is a possible D gene (6 bases). Germline V gene lookup returns CDR1 SGHDT and CDR2 YYEEEE. This CDR3 has 14 residues. CDR3 nucleotide sequence: TGCGCCAGCCGGCCGCGGCAGGGGAATTCACCCCTCCACTTT. It encodes CASRPRQGNSPLHF.

This clonotype was counted only a few times. This chain joins TRBV6-1 and TRBJ2-7, with 7 bases identical to TRBD2. CDR3 length equals 12 residues. V was pared by 7 bases and J by 2 bases, with 2 bases of the junction left unmatched. Germline CDR1 is MNHNS and CDR2 is SASEGT. DNA of the CDR3: TGTGCCAGCAAAGCGGGACCCTACGAGCAGTACTTC. Its protein product is CASKAGPYEQYF.

This chain links TRBV6-1 with TRBJ1-6, with a possible D match to TRBD1 (5 bases). V dropped 8 bases and J dropped 1 base, with 12 bases sitting between them. This CDR3 contains 15 residues. Germline loops: CDR1 MNHNS, CDR2 SASEGT. The CDR3, as DNA: TGTGCCAGCCGAAGAGAGGGGTCCTATAATTCACCCCTCCACTTT. It codes for CASRREGSYNSPLHF.

Notes on this clonotype: A read error may be the cause here, since a much bigger clone is one base away. The CDR3 reads CATSRNRGVVGYTF. Here the CDR3 DNA reads TGTGCCACCAGCAGAAACAGGGGAGTAGTTGGCTACACCTTC. The chain is built from TRBV15 and TRBJ1-2, with 7 nucleotides matching TRBD1. There are 14 residues in the CDR3. Germline assignment: CDR1 LNHNV and CDR2 YYDKDF (reference sequence). V gave up 2 bases and J gave up 7 bases; unmatched junction bases: 7.

CDR3 loop: CATSDGRNSYTEAFF. The CDR3 nucleotides are TGTGCCACCAGTGATGGGAGAAACAGCTACACTGAAGCTTTCTTT. The chain is built from TRBV24-1 and TRBJ1-1, with unresolved D. Germline lookup yields CDR1 KGHDR and CDR2 SFDVKD. The V end was cut by 3 bases, the J end by 3 bases, with 13 bases between. The CDR3 has 15 residues.

This clonotype is categorized as large (0.1 to 1%). This chain connects TRBV30 to TRBJ2-7, with D uncertain. CDR1 and CDR2 (germline): GTSNPN, SVGIG (reference sequence). This CDR3 is 12 amino acids long. V lost 4 bases and J 0 bases, leaving 7 bases between the germline ends. The CDR3 DNA reads TGTGCCTGGACATCGTACTCCTACGAGCAGTACTTC. This translates into CAWTSYSYEQYF.

CDR3: CASSLPTGGGETQYF. CDR3 nucleotides: TGTGCCAGCAGTTTGCCGACAGGGGGCGGGGAGACCCAGTACTTC. J is TRBJ2-5 and V is TRBV28; 10 nucleotides line up with TRBD1. V lost 3 bases and J lost 5; bases outside the gene matches: 6. The CDR3 is 15 residues long. Germline loops: CDR1 MDHEN, CDR2 SYDVKM.

This clonotype was counted a few times. The chain is built from TRBV7-3 and TRBJ1-2; maybe TRBD1 (5 bases). The V end was cut by 1 base, the J end by 6 bases, with 9 bases between. This CDR3 is built from 13 residues. Germline values: CDR1 SGHTA, CDR2 FQGTGA. CDR3 sequence reads: CASSLMKGNGYTF. Here the CDR3 DNA reads TGTGCCAGCAGCTTAATGAAGGGGAATGGCTACACCTTC.

This chain links TRBV6-2 or TRBV6-3 with TRBJ2-7, with 12 positions matching TRBD1. The CDR3 extends over 19 amino acids. Losses at the gene ends were 1 base for V and 5 bases for J; bases not matched to a gene: 15. Germline loops: CDR1 MNHEY, CDR2 SVGEGT. The DNA of the CDR3 is TGTGCCAGCAGTTACTTAACCGGGACAGGGGGCGTGGGTCCCCACGAGCAGTACTTC. Encoded protein: CASSYLTGTGGVGPHEQYF.

The V gene is TRBV20-1, the J gene TRBJ2-7; D might be TRBD2 (7 bases). Germline assignment: CDR1 DFQATT and CDR2 SNEGSKA (reference sequence). Trimming cost V 0 bases and J 7 bases, with 13 bases left between them. This CDR3 comprises 13 residues. The CDR3 region is CSARERGPGEQYF. In DNA form, the CDR3 reads TGCAGTGCTAGAGAGCGGGGGCCGGGGGAGCAGTACTTC.

About this clonotype: A single base separates this from a much larger clone, so it may be a read error. The chain recombines TRBV6-5 with TRBJ1-1; D remains unclear. The CDR3 has 15 amino acids. V lost 0 bases to trimming and J lost 5 bases, with 13 bases between them. From germline, CDR1 is MNHEY and CDR2 SVGAGI. CDR3 sequence reads: CASSYSYNSVTEAFF. The CDR3, as DNA: TGTGCCAGCAGTTACTCTTACAACTCAGTGACTGAAGCTTTCTTT.

This sequence joins TRBV5-1 and TRBJ2-2, with D possibly matching TRBD1 (7 bases). V was trimmed by 3 bases and J by 5 bases, leaving 17 bases between them. The CDR3 extends over 16 amino acids. Germline V gene sequence: CDR1 SGHRS, CDR2 YFSETQ. In DNA form, the CDR3 reads TGCGCCAGCAGCTCGGGCCAGGGGGGTAGGACCGGGGAGCTGTTTTTT. Residues: CASSSGQGGRTGELFF.